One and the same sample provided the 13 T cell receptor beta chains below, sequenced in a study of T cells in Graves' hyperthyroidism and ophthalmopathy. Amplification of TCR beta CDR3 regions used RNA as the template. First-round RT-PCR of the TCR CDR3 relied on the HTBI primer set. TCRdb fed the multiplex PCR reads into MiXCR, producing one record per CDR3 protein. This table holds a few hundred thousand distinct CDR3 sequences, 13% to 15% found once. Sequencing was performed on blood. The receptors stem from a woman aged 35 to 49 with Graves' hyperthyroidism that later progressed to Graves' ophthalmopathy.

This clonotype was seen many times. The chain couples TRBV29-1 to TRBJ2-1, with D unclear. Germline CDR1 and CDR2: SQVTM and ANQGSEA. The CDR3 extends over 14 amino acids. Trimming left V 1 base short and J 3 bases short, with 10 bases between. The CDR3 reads CSVEVRLRYNEQFF. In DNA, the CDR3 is TGCAGCGTTGAAGTCCGACTTCGCTACAATGAGCAGTTCTTC.

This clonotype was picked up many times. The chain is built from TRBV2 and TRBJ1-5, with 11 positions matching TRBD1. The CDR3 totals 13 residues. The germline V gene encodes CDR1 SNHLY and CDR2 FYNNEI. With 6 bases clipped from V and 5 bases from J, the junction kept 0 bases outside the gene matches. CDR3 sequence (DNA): TGTGCCAGCAGGGACAGGGGGCATCAGCCCCAGCATTTT. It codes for CASRDRGHQPQHF. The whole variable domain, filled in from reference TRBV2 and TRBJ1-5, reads EPEVTQTPSHQVTQMGQEVILRCVPISNHLYFYWYRQILGQKVEFLVSFYNNEISEKSEIFDDQFSVERPDGSNFTLKIRSTKLEDSAMYFCASRDRGHQPQHFGDGTRLSIL.

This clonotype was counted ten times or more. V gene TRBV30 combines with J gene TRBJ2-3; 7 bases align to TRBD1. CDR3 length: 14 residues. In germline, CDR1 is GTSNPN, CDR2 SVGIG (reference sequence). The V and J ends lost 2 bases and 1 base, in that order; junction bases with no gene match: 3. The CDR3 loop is CAWSLTGGTDTQYF. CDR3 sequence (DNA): TGTGCCTGGAGTTTAACAGGGGGCACAGATACGCAGTATTTT.

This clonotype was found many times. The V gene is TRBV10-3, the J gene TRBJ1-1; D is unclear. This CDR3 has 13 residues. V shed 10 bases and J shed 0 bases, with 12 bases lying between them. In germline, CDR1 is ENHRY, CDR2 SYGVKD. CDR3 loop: CATLKAMNTEAFF. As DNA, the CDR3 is TGTGCCACCTTAAAAGCCATGAACACTGAAGCTTTCTTT.

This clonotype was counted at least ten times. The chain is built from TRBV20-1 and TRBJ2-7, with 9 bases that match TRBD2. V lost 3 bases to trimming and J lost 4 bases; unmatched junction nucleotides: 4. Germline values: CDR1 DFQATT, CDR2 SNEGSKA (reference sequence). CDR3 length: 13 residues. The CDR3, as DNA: TGCAGTGCTAGTGTAGCGGGAGAGTACGAGCAGTACTTC. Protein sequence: CSASVAGEYEQYF.

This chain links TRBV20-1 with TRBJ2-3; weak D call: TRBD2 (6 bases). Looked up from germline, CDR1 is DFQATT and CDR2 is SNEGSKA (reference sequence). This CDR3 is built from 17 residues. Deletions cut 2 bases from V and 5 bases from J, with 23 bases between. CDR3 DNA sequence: TGCAGTGCTAGAATCTATGTCGGGGGAGGCTCGCGAGATACGCAGTATTTT. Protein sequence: CSARIYVGGGSRDTQYF.

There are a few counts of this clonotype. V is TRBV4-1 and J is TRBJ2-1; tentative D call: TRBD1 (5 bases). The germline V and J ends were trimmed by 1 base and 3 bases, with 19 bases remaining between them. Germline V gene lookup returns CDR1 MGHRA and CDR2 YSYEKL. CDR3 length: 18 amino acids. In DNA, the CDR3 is TGCGCCAGCAGCCAAGGGGCCCGTCGGACACAATTCTACAATGAGCAGTTCTTC. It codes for CASSQGARRTQFYNEQFF.

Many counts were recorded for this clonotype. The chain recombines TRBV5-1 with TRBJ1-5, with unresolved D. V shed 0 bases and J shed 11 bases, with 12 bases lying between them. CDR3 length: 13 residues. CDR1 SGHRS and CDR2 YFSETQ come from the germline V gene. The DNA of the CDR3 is TGCGCCAGCAGCTTGGTGCTTTTAGGAGCCCAGCATTTT. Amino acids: CASSLVLLGAQHF.

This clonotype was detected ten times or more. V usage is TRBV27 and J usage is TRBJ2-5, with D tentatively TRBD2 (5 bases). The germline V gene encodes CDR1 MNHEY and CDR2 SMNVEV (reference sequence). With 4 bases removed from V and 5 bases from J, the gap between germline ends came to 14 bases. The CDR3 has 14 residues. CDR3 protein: CASSSAVRRETQYF. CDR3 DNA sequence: TGTGCCAGCAGTTCCGCTGTCAGGAGGGAGACCCAGTACTTC.

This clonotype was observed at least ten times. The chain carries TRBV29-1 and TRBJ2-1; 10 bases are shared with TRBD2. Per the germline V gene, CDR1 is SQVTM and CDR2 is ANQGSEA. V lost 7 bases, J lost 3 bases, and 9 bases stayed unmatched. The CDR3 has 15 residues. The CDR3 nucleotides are TGCAGCGCCGGAGGGAGCGGGAGGGACTACAATGAGCAGTTCTTC. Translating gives CSAGGSGRDYNEQFF.

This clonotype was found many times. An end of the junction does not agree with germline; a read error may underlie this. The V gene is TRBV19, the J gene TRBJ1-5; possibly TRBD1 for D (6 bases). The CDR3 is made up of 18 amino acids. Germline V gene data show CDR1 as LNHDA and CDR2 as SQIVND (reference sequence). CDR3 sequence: CASNRMGGPPTFNQPQHF. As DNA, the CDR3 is TGTGCAAGTAATAGAATGGGGGGGCCACCTACTTTCAATCAGCCCCAGCATTTT. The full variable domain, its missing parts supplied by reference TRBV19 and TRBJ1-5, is DGGITQSPKYLFRKEGQNVTLSCEQNLNHDAMYWYRQDPGQGLRLIYYSQIVNDFQKGDIAEGYSVSREKKESFPLTVTSAQKNPTAFYLCASNRMGGPPTFNQPQHFGDGTRLSIL.

The DNA of the CDR3 is TGTGCCATCGGAGAGGGAGACGCCTACAATGAGCAGTTCTTC. Translation: CAIGEGDAYNEQFF. The rearrangement links TRBV7-8 to TRBJ2-1; tentative D call: TRBD2 (5 bases). The CDR3 sequence is 14 residues long. V was shortened by 10 bases and J by 2 bases, with 15 bases between the two germline ends. CDR1 is SGHVS, CDR2 FQNEAQ, per germline.

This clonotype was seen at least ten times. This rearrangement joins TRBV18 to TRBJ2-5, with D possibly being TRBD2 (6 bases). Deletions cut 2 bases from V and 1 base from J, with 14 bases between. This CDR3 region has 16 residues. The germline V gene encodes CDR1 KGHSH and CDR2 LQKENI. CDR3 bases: TGTGCCAGCTCACCAATTCGGGGGAAGGGCCAAGAGACCCAGTACTTC. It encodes CASSPIRGKGQETQYF.